The rows below give T cell receptor beta chains drawn from one sample of a study of control samples from healthy donors and cancer patients. Produced via immunoSEQ multiplex PCR; TCRdb's table is partial and in-frame only. The repertoire includes around 71,000 clones, less than 95% of them detected once, and around 1.3% sits in the top ten. Material for sequencing was PBMCs. These receptors all come from a woman aged 45-59 years with colorectal cancer. Both conserved end residues are trimmed from each CDR3.

TRBJ2-1 | TRBV7-9 | ASSPPTSSGEQF
TRBJ1-2 | TRBV2 | ASSVGNYGYT
TRBJ1-5 | TRBV27 | ASSMGGNQPQH
TRBJ2-3 | TRBV30 | AWSGTADTQY
TRBJ2-3 | TRBV30 | AFRGWDRGTDTQY
TRBJ2-3 | TRBV11-2 | ASSLDRAGITDTQY
TRBJ2-5 | TRBV28 | ASSLLLRAVDRETQY
TRBJ2-3 | TRBV15 | ATRGTEADTQY
TRBJ1-6 | TRBV30 | AWKDTSNSPLH
TRBJ2-5 | TRBV5-1 | ASSLSQSSQETQY
TRBJ1-5 | TRBV5-1 | ASSLAPGNQPQH
TRBJ1-1 | TRBV7-7 | ASSPGLNTEAF
TRBJ1-4 | TRBV6-5 | ASTPLAQEKLF
TRBJ1-1 | TRBV6-6 | ASSFGTVTEAF
TRBJ2-2 | TRBV7-6 | ASSSSGSFNTGELF
TRBJ2-5 | TRBV28 | ASSRGLSGAGETQY
TRBJ1-2 | TRBV7-2 | ASSLASYGYT
TRBJ2-2 | TRBV28 | ASSLVEGTSVEGDGELF
TRBJ2-1 | TRBV19 | ASSPLTSGYSYNEQF
TRBJ2-1 | TRBV11-2 | ASSLVGNEQF
TRBJ2-3 | TRBV6-5 | ASRRPTGDTQY
TRBJ1-6 | TRBV11-2 | ASSSSWDSPLH
TRBJ1-2 | TRBV12-3/TRBV12-4 | ASSSQWSSSLS
TRBJ2-5 | TRBV15 | ATSRVQGGETQY